This T cell receptor (beta chain) appears in the sequencing data of a study of tumor and adjacent non-tumor tissue in lung cancer. Study-level information: Stage I to III disease affected approximately 11 men and 5 women aged roughly 30 to 76. Study conclusions and caveats: Tumor repertoires had a smaller top 100 clone share than normal lung. Tumor tissue had significantly higher TCR diversity than normal lung.

Turning to this clonotype: Its antigen is currently unknown. Relative to the germline gene, one junction end is altered; a read error may explain this.

No cell sorting was done before RNA was extracted from the tissue. Three rounds of nested PCR, following a modified ARM-PCR protocol, produced the TCRbeta library. TCRdb analysed the multiplex PCR reads with MiXCR anew, one entry per CDR3 protein. Here the sample spans 65,000 to 70,000 distinct CDR3 sequences, 50% to 60% being singletons. Material: lung tumor tissue. This clonotype originated in a man aged 50 or older with non-small cell lung cancer.

The CDR3 loop is CASSRTSGGASSSYNKQFF. The DNA of the CDR3 is TGTGCCAGCAGCCGGACTAGCGGGGGGGCGTCTAGTTCCTACAATAAGCAGTTCTTC. This chain uses TRBV11-2 with TRBJ2-1, with 15 bases that match TRBD2. The V gene's germline CDR1 is SGHAT and CDR2 FQNNGV. This CDR3 is built from 19 residues. The variable domain in full, with the rest retrieved from reference TRBV11-2 and TRBJ2-1, is EAGVAQSPRYKIIEKRQSVAFWCNPISGHATLYWYQQILGQGPKLLIQFQNNGVVDDSQLPKDRFSAERLKGVDSTLKIQPAKLEDSAVYLCASSRTSGGASSSYNKQFFGPGTRLTVL.